The sample holds a few counts of the clone carrying this T cell receptor beta chain. This sample is drawn from a study of blood T cell repertoires in COVID-19. Whole-study context: Spain, Italy and the United States supplied samples that represented acute and convalescent COVID-19.

The CDR3 sequence is 14 residues long. Germline V gives CDR1 SGHRS, CDR2 YFSETQ. Trimming took 0 bases from V and 3 from J, leaving 9 bases between them. Measured with immunoSEQ multiplex PCR; TCRdb has only the in-frame clones, and not every one. The sample contains 56,000 or so clones, 80% to 90% of which appear only once. This clonotype originated in a human donor in a cohort sampled during active COVID-19. The chain recombines TRBV5-1 with TRBJ1-1; TRBD1 might be the D (6 bases). The sample taken for sequencing was peripheral blood. The CDR3 DNA is TGCGCCAGCAGCTTGGGTTCAGGGGACACTGAAGCTTTCTTT. This sequence encodes CASSLGSGDTEAFF.